The 13 T cell receptor beta chains below all came from one sample that was sequenced in a study of T cell responses to AZD1222 COVID-19 vaccine. The assay was immunoSEQ multiplex PCR, and TCRdb's table has in-frame clones only and misses some. The sample yields 100,000 to 150,000 clones, approximately 86% seen once. Here the sequenced sample was peripheral blood, taken on day 0 of AZD1222 vaccination. These receptor sequences come from an adult in good health.

The chain is built from TRBV7-2 and TRBJ2-7, with 7 bases aligning to TRBD1. Germline lookup yields CDR1 SGHTA and CDR2 FQGNSA. The junction had 7 bases not matched to a gene; V was cut back by 6 bases and J by 2 bases. The CDR3 is made up of 14 amino acids. The chain's CDR3 is CASRYTGAPYEQYF. The CDR3 DNA follows: TGTGCCAGCAGATATACAGGGGCCCCCTACGAGCAGTACTTC.

The rearrangement links TRBV5-1 to TRBJ2-1; D is unclear. The germline CDR1 and CDR2 sequences are SGHRS and YFSETQ. V was trimmed by 0 bases and J by 9 bases, leaving 13 bases between them. The CDR3 covers 14 residues. CDR3 residues: CASSLDLLAGEQFF. In DNA, the CDR3 is TGCGCCAGCAGCTTGGATCTTTTGGCCGGTGAGCAGTTCTTC.

The rearrangement joins TRBV28 to TRBJ1-1, with 8 bases matching TRBD1. There are 11 residues in the CDR3. The V gene's germline CDR1 is MDHEN and CDR2 SYDVKM. V shed 10 bases, J shed 6 bases, and the junction held 4 bases outside the gene matches. This chain's CDR3 is CATRGRPEAFF. DNA for the CDR3: TGTGCCACCAGGGGGCGTCCTGAAGCTTTCTTT.

The V call is TRBV28, the J call TRBJ2-7; D uncertain. The CDR3 totals 11 residues. Trimming took off 7 bases at V and 3 bases at J, with 7 bases between the two ends. The germline V gene encodes CDR1 MDHEN and CDR2 SYDVKM. CDR3 nucleotide sequence: TGTGCCAGCACAGGAGACTACGAGCAGTACTTC. It codes for CASTGDYEQYF.

This chain connects TRBV4-2 to TRBJ1-6; no definite D call. This CDR3 spans 14 amino acids. Looked up from germline, CDR1 is LGHNA and CDR2 is YNFKEQ. The V end was cut by 4 bases, the J end by 10 bases, with 14 bases between. Here the CDR3 reads CASSPPGQESPLHF. In nucleotides, the CDR3 is TGTGCCAGCAGCCCTCCTGGGCAGGAATCACCCCTCCACTTT.

The chain carries TRBV4-2 and TRBJ1-4; TRBD1 might be the D (5 bases). Between the trimmed V and J ends, which lost 7 bases and 12 bases, there was a span of 18 bases. There are 13 residues in the CDR3. Germline V gene lookup returns CDR1 LGHNA and CDR2 YNFKEQ. The DNA of the CDR3 is TGTGCCAGCACCTACCACCCAGGGTCCGAACTGTTTTTT. It yields the protein CASTYHPGSELFF.

CDR3 bases: TGCGCCAGCAGCCAACTGGGGGATCCGAATGAAAAACTGTTTTTT. As protein: CASSQLGDPNEKLFF. V is TRBV4-3 and J is TRBJ1-4, with a possible D match to TRBD1 (5 bases). Deletions cut 2 bases from V and 5 bases from J, with 12 bases between. Germline V gene data show CDR1 as LGHNA and CDR2 as YSLEER. The CDR3 runs to 15 residues.

The J gene is TRBJ1-2, the V gene TRBV28, with TRBD1 as a possible D gene (6 bases). V was pared by 5 bases and J by 2 bases, with 21 bases between. Germline CDR1 MDHEN, CDR2 SYDVKM. The CDR3 spans 17 residues. The CDR3 is CASSDRSLLRPNYGYTF. DNA of the CDR3: TGTGCCAGCAGTGACAGGAGCCTCCTACGACCAAACTATGGCTACACCTTC.

This chain connects TRBV19 to TRBJ1-5, with D possibly being TRBD1 (5 bases). Germline values: CDR1 LNHDA, CDR2 SQIVND (reference sequence). V lost 3 bases and J 6 bases, leaving 15 bases between the germline ends. The CDR3 sequence is 15 residues long. The CDR3 spells CASSIGGAKRQPQHF. CDR3 nucleotide sequence: TGTGCCAGTAGTATTGGGGGAGCTAAGCGTCAGCCCCAGCATTTT.

The chain employs TRBV19 and TRBJ2-1, with D perhaps given as TRBD1 or TRBD2 (5 bases each). Germline V gene lookup returns CDR1 LNHDA and CDR2 SQIVND (reference sequence). Trimming pared 2 bases from V and 7 bases from J, leaving 15 bases between. The CDR3 is 15 residues long. CDR3 loop: CASSISPGAQNEQFF. The CDR3 DNA reads TGTGCCAGTAGTATAAGCCCCGGGGCACAGAATGAGCAGTTCTTC.

This clone has only a few counts. V gene TRBV19 combines with J gene TRBJ2-7, with D maybe TRBD1 (6 bases). CDR3 length: 15 residues. The germline V and J ends were trimmed by 0 bases and 0 bases, with 9 bases remaining between them. Germline-derived CDR1 and CDR2 are LNHDA and SQIVND (reference sequence). The CDR3 sequence: CASSIDQGSSYEQYF. The CDR3 coding sequence is TGTGCCAGTAGTATAGATCAGGGGAGCTCCTACGAGCAGTACTTC. Variable domain in full (rest from reference TRBV19 and TRBJ2-7): DGGITQSPKYLFRKEGQNVTLSCEQNLNHDAMYWYRQDPGQGLRLIYYSQIVNDFQKGDIAEGYSVSREKKESFPLTVTSAQKNPTAFYLCASSIDQGSSYEQYFGPGTRLTVT.

V and J are TRBV7-9 and TRBJ1-4, with D hard to call. This CDR3 comprises 15 residues. V dropped 1 base and J dropped 4 bases, with 10 bases sitting between them. Germline V gene data show CDR1 as SEHNR and CDR2 as FQNEAQ (reference sequence). CDR3 in amino acids: CASSLVGQNNEKLFF. CDR3 nucleotide sequence: TGTGCCAGCAGCTTAGTCGGCCAGAATAATGAAAAACTGTTTTTT.

This chain links TRBV11-1 with TRBJ1-2; D remains ambiguous. The CDR3 is 15 amino acids. The germline CDR1 and CDR2 sequences are SGHAT and FQDESV (reference sequence). The germline V and J ends were trimmed by 1 base and 0 bases, with 9 bases remaining between them. The CDR3 coding sequence is TGTGCCAGCAGCTTAGAGGCGGGAGCTAACTATGGCTACACCTTC. Protein product: CASSLEAGANYGYTF.